The text below deals with one TCR beta chain. The sample belongs to a study of cytomegalovirus exposure and HLA in healthy donors. 13 Jbeta primers and 60 Vbeta primers were used for the PCR. Libraries were prepared by immunoSEQ multiplex PCR; TCRdb keeps only in-frame clonotypes and omits some of them. In the table there are about 160,000 clones, roughly 85% of which are singletons. CDR3 size: 14 residues. Germline V gene data show CDR1 as SGHRS and CDR2 as YFSETQ. The J segment lost 9 bases and the V segment lost 2 bases, leaving 1 base of the junction unmatched. The sequence derives from a man aged 35 to 55 in good health and CMV-seronegative. Sequencing input: PBMCs. J is TRBJ2-1 and V is TRBV5-1; the match to TRBD2 covers 14 bases. The CDR3 here is CASSFGLAGGEQFF. Here the CDR3 DNA reads TGCGCCAGCAGCTTCGGACTAGCGGGAGGTGAGCAGTTCTTC.